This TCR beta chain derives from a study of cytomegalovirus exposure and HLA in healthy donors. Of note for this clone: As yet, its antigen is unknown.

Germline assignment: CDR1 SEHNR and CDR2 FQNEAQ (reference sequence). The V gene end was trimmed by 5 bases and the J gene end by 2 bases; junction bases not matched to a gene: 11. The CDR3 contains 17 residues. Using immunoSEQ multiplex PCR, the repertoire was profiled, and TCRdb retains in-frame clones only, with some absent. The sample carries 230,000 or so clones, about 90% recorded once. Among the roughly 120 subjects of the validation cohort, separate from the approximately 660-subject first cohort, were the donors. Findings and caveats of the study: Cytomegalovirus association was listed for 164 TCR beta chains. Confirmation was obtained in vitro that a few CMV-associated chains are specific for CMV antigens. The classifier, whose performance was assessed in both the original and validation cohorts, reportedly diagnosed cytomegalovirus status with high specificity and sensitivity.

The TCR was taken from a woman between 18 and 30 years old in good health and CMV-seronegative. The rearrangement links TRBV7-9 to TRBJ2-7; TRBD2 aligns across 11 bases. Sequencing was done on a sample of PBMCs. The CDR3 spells CASSPKPGTSGAYEQYF. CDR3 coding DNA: TGTGCCAGCAGCCCTAAACCGGGGACTAGCGGCGCCTACGAGCAGTACTTC.